These T cell receptor beta chains were read from a single sample in a study of T-cell reconstitution after alpha-beta-depleted transplantation in children. TCRdb called the PCR reads again in MiXCR, with one record for every CDR3 protein. The sample lists 300,000 or so distinct CDR3 sequences, about a quarter occurring once. The specimen was PBMCs, mostly from graft donor cells, collected 180 days after TCRalphabeta/CD19-depleted stem cell transplant. These receptors were taken from a male patient under 18 who had a stem cell transplant for acute lymphoblastic leukemia, so the T cells may come from the graft donor. The CDR3 runs from the conserved cysteine through the conserved F or W. Each record gives: D gene, V gene, J gene, CDR3 protein. D genes are given only for firm matches.

TRBD1,TRBV29-1,TRBJ1-2,CSVDPTGQDNYGYTF
NA,TRBV10-1,TRBJ2-7,CASSITPYEQYF
NA,TRBV10-3,TRBJ1-6,CAISEFEETYNSPLHF
TRBD2,TRBV3-1,TRBJ2-1,CASSQLSGRNEQFF
NA,TRBV7-8,TRBJ2-1,CASSSYRVPYNEQFF
TRBD2,TRBV12-3/TRBV12-4,TRBJ2-7,CASSLRRGLARSYEQYF
NA,TRBV5-1,TRBJ2-5,CASSSKNQETQYF
TRBD2,TRBV27,TRBJ2-7,CASSPGTSGSKYEQYF
NA,TRBV20-1,TRBJ2-5,CSARDLGRHQETQYF
TRBD2,TRBV4-1,TRBJ2-7,CASSLSGTGEQYF
TRBD1,TRBV5-1,TRBJ2-7,CASSGQGASYEQYF
TRBD2,TRBV4-2,TRBJ2-4,CASSQAGEGKNIQYF
NA,TRBV6-1,TRBJ2-1,CASREPGHPAVEQFF
NA,TRBV5-6,TRBJ1-5,CASSLAGRFNQPQHF
TRBD2,TRBV4-1,TRBJ2-1,CASSPRTSTNNEQFF
NA,TRBV20-1,TRBJ2-1,CSARVQVDEQFF
NA,TRBV15,TRBJ1-1,CATSRDAGSTEAFF
NA,TRBV29-1,TRBJ2-5,CSVGKGETQYF
NA,TRBV6-2/TRBV6-3,TRBJ1-5,CASRDLTGWQPQHF
NA,TRBV7-8,TRBJ2-7,CASSLVTVPNYEQYF
TRBD1,TRBV5-1,TRBJ2-7,CAKQAAVTGAGPKPAYEQYF
NA,TRBV9,TRBJ2-5,CASSVRGTLWTDQETQYF
NA,TRBV20-1,TRBJ1-3,CSASPGPALSGNTIYF
NA,TRBV12-5,TRBJ2-3,CASGLPPLDAFTDTQYF
NA,TRBV29-1,TRBJ1-2,CSVPGGGGYTF
NA,TRBV20-1,TRBJ2-7,CSASTTDYEQYF
TRBD2,TRBV20-1,TRBJ2-1,CSARGGSGTSAWNEQFF
NA,TRBV19,TRBJ1-4,CASRTSRDRHEKLFF
NA,TRBV5-1,TRBJ2-1,CASSSRALGDNEQFF